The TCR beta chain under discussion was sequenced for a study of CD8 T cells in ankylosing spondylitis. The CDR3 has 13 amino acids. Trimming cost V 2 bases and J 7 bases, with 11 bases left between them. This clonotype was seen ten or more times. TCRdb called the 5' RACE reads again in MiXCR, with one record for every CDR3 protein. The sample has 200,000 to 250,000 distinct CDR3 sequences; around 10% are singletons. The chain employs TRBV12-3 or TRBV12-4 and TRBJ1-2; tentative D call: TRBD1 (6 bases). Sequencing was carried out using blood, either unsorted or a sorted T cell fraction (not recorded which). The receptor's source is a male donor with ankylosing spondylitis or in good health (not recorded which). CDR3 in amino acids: CASSLNREAGYTF. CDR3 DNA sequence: TGTGCCAGCAGTTTAAACAGGGAGGCTGGCTACACCTTC.